A single sample gave rise to the 31 T cell receptor beta chains below, sequenced in a study of monozygotic twins with inflammatory bowel disease. TCRdb re-called the 5' RACE reads and shows each CDR3 protein once, DNA omitted. In total, the table holds about 130,000 distinct CDR3 sequences. Source material: blood. These TCRs come from a human donor with ulcerative colitis or Crohn's disease, or a healthy co-twin of an affected twin (not recorded which).

The chain uses TRBV5-4 and TRBJ2-7; there is no DNA to check the TCRdb D call of TRBD1. The CDR3 runs 14 residues. The germline V gene has CDR1 SGHNT and CDR2 YYREEE (reference sequence). CDR3 region: CASSLGTDVYEQYF.

This rearrangement joins TRBV24-1 to TRBJ1-2; no DNA is available, so the TRBD1 call from TCRdb remains unchecked. CDR3 length: 14 residues. Germline CDR1 KGHDR, CDR2 SFDVKD. CDR3 in amino acids: CATSDAGNNYGYTF.

The V gene is TRBV5-1, the J gene TRBJ2-1; TCRdb's D call, TRBD2, is unchecked because there is no DNA. CDR3 length equals 15 residues. Germline assignment: CDR1 SGHRS and CDR2 YFSETQ. CDR3 sequence reads: CASHEISGEGGEQFF.

The chain joins TRBV4-3 to TRBJ2-7; the TCRdb call, TRBD2, lacks DNA for checking. The length of the CDR3 is 15 residues. The germline V gene has CDR1 LGHNA and CDR2 YSLEER. CDR3 amino acids: CASSQDSSGLYEQYF.

The chain recombines TRBV3-1 with TRBJ2-5. Germline values: CDR1 LGHDT, CDR2 YNNKEL (reference sequence). CDR3 size: 13 residues. CDR3 in amino acids: CASSFLGQETQYF.

The rearrangement uses TRBV25-1 and TRBJ2-7; the D call from TCRdb, TRBD2, cannot be confirmed without DNA. CDR3 length equals 14 residues. Germline V lookup: CDR1 MGHDK, CDR2 SYGVNS. CDR3 amino acids: CASSGTSGTYEQYF.

The chain links TRBV29-1 to TRBJ1-1; TCRdb selects TRBD1, and the lack of DNA leaves this call unchecked. The CDR3 has 13 amino acids. Germline V lookup: CDR1 SQVTM, CDR2 ANQGSEA. The CDR3 sequence is CSVQGQMNTEAFF.

The CDR3 loop reads CASSQKTGEENGYTF. V and J are TRBV4-1 and TRBJ1-2; the TCRdb D gene call, TRBD1, has no DNA to confirm it. The CDR3 has 15 amino acids. Germline CDR1 reads MGHRA; CDR2 reads YSYEKL.

The chain couples TRBV18 to TRBJ2-3; TCRdb gives TRBD1 as the D gene, but with no DNA this cannot be confirmed. CDR1 is KGHSH, CDR2 LQKENI, per germline. The CDR3 spans 15 residues. CDR3: CASSPRSGATDTQYF.

V usage is TRBV20-1 and J usage is TRBJ1-2; TCRdb lists TRBD1, though no DNA is available to test this call. The CDR3 loop spans 13 amino acids. CDR1 and CDR2 (germline): DFQATT, SNEGSKA (reference sequence). CDR3 sequence reads: CSARSGTGHGYTF.

This chain connects TRBV12-3 or TRBV12-4 to TRBJ2-1. This CDR3 has 11 amino acids. CDR3 residues: CASSFRHEQFF.

The chain links TRBV20-1 to TRBJ1-4; TCRdb returns TRBD1, unconfirmable since there is no DNA. Germline CDR1 DFQATT, CDR2 SNEGSKA (reference sequence). The CDR3 is 14 residues long. This CDR3 is CSARRGQGDEKLFF.

The chain is built from TRBV6-2 or TRBV6-3 and TRBJ1-5. This CDR3 contains 18 residues. Germline CDR1 is MNHEY and CDR2 is SVGEGT. CDR3 loop: CASSYSSLPDRSNQPQHF.

The chain employs TRBV7-2 and TRBJ1-2; without DNA, the TCRdb call of TRBD1 cannot be checked. The germline CDR1 and CDR2 sequences are SGHTA and FQGNSA. The CDR3 loop spans 14 amino acids. The CDR3: CASSFTGTNYGYTF.

The chain joins TRBV7-2 to TRBJ2-1; TCRdb lists TRBD2, though no DNA is available to test this call. Germline CDR1 is SGHTA and CDR2 is FQGNSA. This CDR3 is built from 16 residues. CDR3 loop: CASSVTSGRARNEQFF.

The CDR3 spells CASSLITANYEQYF. This chain joins TRBV5-1 and TRBJ2-7. Germline loops: CDR1 SGHRS, CDR2 YFSETQ. The CDR3 spans 14 residues.

V usage is TRBV24-1 and J usage is TRBJ1-2; no DNA is available, so the TRBD1 call from TCRdb remains unchecked. The germline gives CDR1 KGHDR, CDR2 SFDVKD. The CDR3 totals 16 residues. The CDR3 sequence: CATSDARTGVGYGYTF.

The chain combines TRBV29-1 with TRBJ1-1; TCRdb calls TRBD1, which cannot be checked without DNA. The germline V gene has CDR1 SQVTM and CDR2 ANQGSEA. The CDR3 spans 11 residues. CDR3 loop: CSVLVGGRAFF.

The chain employs TRBV7-8 and TRBJ2-7. CDR3 size: 12 residues. Germline loops: CDR1 SGHVS, CDR2 FQNEAQ. The CDR3 sequence is CASSLGVREQYF.

J is TRBJ2-4 and V is TRBV20-1; TCRdb lists TRBD2, though no DNA is available to test this call. This CDR3 is 15 amino acids long. Germline lookup yields CDR1 DFQATT and CDR2 SNEGSKA (reference sequence). The CDR3 sequence: CSATGLARAKNIQYF.

The rearrangement joins TRBV6-6 to TRBJ1-3; no DNA is available, so the TRBD1 call from TCRdb remains unchecked. The germline V gene encodes CDR1 MNHNY and CDR2 SVGAGI (reference sequence). This CDR3 has 14 amino acids. The CDR3 is CASFRNRDGNTIYF.

The chain couples TRBV7-9 to TRBJ2-7. This CDR3 comprises 16 residues. Germline CDR1 SEHNR, CDR2 FQNEAQ (reference sequence). The CDR3 is CASSPPGSKSSYEQYF.

V is TRBV20-1 and J is TRBJ2-1. This CDR3 has 15 amino acids. Germline V gives CDR1 DFQATT, CDR2 SNEGSKA (reference sequence). CDR3 sequence reads: CSARDLVGGYNEQFF.

J is TRBJ2-2 and V is TRBV29-1; TCRdb reports TRBD2, a call that lacks DNA to check it against. Germline CDR1 is SQVTM and CDR2 is ANQGSEA. The CDR3 runs 12 residues. CDR3 region: CSAGDPIGELFF.

This chain connects TRBV20-1 to TRBJ1-5. In germline, CDR1 is DFQATT, CDR2 SNEGSKA (reference sequence). This CDR3 spans 14 amino acids. The CDR3 sequence: CSARVGIMDQPQHF.

The chain has TRBV12-3 or TRBV12-4 and TRBJ1-5; the TRBD1 assignment by TCRdb is unverifiable without DNA. CDR3 length: 15 residues. The CDR3 region is CASTSTGWEGRPQHF.

V is TRBV7-8 and J is TRBJ1-2. The CDR3 sequence is 15 residues long. Germline CDR1 and CDR2: SGHVS and FQNEAQ. CDR3 in amino acids: CASSPGPLGYYGYTF.

V gene TRBV11-2 combines with J gene TRBJ2-2; the TCRdb call, TRBD2, lacks DNA for checking. The CDR3 runs 18 residues. CDR1 and CDR2 (germline): SGHAT, FQNNGV. This CDR3 reads CASSPTGLAGVGTGELFF.

The rearrangement joins TRBV5-5 to TRBJ1-3; TCRdb's D call, TRBD1, is unchecked because there is no DNA. Germline V gene sequence: CDR1 SGHKS, CDR2 YYEKEE (reference sequence). The CDR3 extends over 16 amino acids. The CDR3 here is CASSLEGPIYGNTIYF.

CDR3 loop: CSASHTGPFSYEQYF. This chain uses TRBV20-1 with TRBJ2-7; no DNA is available, so the TRBD1 call from TCRdb remains unchecked. Germline V gene data show CDR1 as DFQATT and CDR2 as SNEGSKA (reference sequence). The CDR3 covers 15 residues.

The V gene is TRBV13, the J gene TRBJ2-7. CDR1 and CDR2 from the germline V gene are PRHDT and FYEKMQ (reference sequence). There are 12 residues in the CDR3. The CDR3 loop is CASSSVDYEQYF.